This T cell receptor (beta chain) was identified in a study of response to subunit inactivated influenza vaccine. Study-level points and caveats: New T cells are recruited in small numbers by each seasonal influenza vaccination, according to the authors' suggestion.

TCRdb analysed the RT-PCR reads with MiXCR anew, one entry per CDR3 protein. The profile covers some 570,000 distinct CDR3 sequences, with about 11% appearing a single time and about 10% taken by the ten largest. About this clonotype: Its cognate antigen is unknown.

With 6 bases clipped from V and 2 bases from J, the junction kept 9 bases outside the gene matches. The CDR3 is made up of 16 amino acids. In germline, CDR1 is SNHLY, CDR2 FYNNEI. This sample was shared with a second study, whose subject was T cells expressing NK-cell markers. According to that study: TCR beta cDNA was generated via 5'RACE template switching incorporating UMIs. Seropositivity for HCMV was found in most of the eight sequenced donors, with one seronegative. The share of CD8+ T cells held by dominant NKG2C+ clonotypes was about 1.0-7.5% in 5 or 6 donors. Several of the donors also had these clonotypes leading their CD3+CD56-NKG2C+ fraction.

The receptor's source is a middle-aged man who received an inactivated influenza vaccine. The chain couples TRBV2 to TRBJ2-2, with 7 bases matching TRBD1. The specimen was PBMCs from blood, collected on the day of vaccination. The CDR3 DNA sequence: TGTGCCAGCAGGGAAAGAGGGGGCGTTAACACCGGGGAGCTGTTTTTT. This encodes CASRERGGVNTGELFF.